This passage covers 22 T cell receptor beta chains from one sample sequenced in a study of T cells after yellow fever vaccination. From the 5' RACE reads, TCRdb called clonotypes with MiXCR, one entry per CDR3 protein. This sample has some 600,000 distinct CDR3 sequences; more than 9% occur once, and the top ten carry about 16%. The source material was PBMCs, sampled on the day of the yellow fever booster vaccination. The source of these receptors is a young man who received the YFV17D yellow fever vaccine.

This clonotype has more than one count but fewer than ten. This chain connects TRBV5-1 to TRBJ2-3, with 12 bases matching TRBD2. CDR1 is SGHRS, CDR2 YFSETQ, per germline. The CDR3 runs to 18 residues. Trimming cost V 0 bases and J 3 bases; bases outside gene matches: 8. DNA for the CDR3: TGCGCCAGCAGCTTGGGACTAGCGGGAGCGGTAAAGACAGATACGCAGTATTTT. It yields the protein CASSLGLAGAVKTDTQYF.

The rearrangement joins TRBV20-1 to TRBJ1-6, with 8 bases matching TRBD1. The V gene end was trimmed by 6 bases and the J gene end by 7 bases; junction bases not matched to a gene: 8. Germline lookup yields CDR1 DFQATT and CDR2 SNEGSKA (reference sequence). The CDR3 is 14 amino acids. The CDR3 protein is CSANPQGENSPLHF. The CDR3 DNA reads as TGCAGTGCCAACCCACAGGGGGAGAATTCACCCCTCCACTTT.

This chain links TRBV3-1 with TRBJ2-5; D gene unclear. The CDR3 has 15 residues. Trimming took 1 base from V and 7 from J, leaving 16 bases between them. Germline V gene data show CDR1 as LGHDT and CDR2 as YNNKEL (reference sequence). The CDR3 region has the DNA TGTGCCAGCAGCCAAGCCGGAAAAACAAGTTGGACCCAGTACTTC. It is translated as CASSQAGKTSWTQYF.

This chain connects TRBV20-1 to TRBJ2-2, with TRBD2 matching over 10 bases. Trimming cost V 6 bases and J 9 bases; bases outside gene matches: 13. Germline V CDR1 and CDR2: DFQATT, SNEGSKA (reference sequence). The CDR3 is 15 residues long. This chain's CDR3 is CSASGTSGDHRELFF. In nucleotides, the CDR3 is TGCAGTGCCTCCGGTACTAGCGGGGACCACCGGGAGCTGTTTTTT.

This clonotype appeared many times. V is TRBV27 and J is TRBJ1-1; D possibly corresponds to TRBD1 (5 bases). Germline CDR1 is MNHEY and CDR2 is SMNVEV (reference sequence). The CDR3 runs to 11 residues. Trimming pared 6 bases from V and 7 bases from J, leaving 9 bases between. As DNA, the CDR3 is TGTGCCAGCAGGGGAGGGGTTGAAGCTTTCTTT. The encoded protein is CASRGGVEAFF.

The J gene is TRBJ1-1, the V gene TRBV15; TRBD1 is a possible D gene (6 bases). Trimming left V 2 bases short and J 3 bases short, with 16 bases between. Germline-derived CDR1 and CDR2 are LNHNV and YYDKDF (reference sequence). This CDR3 contains 16 residues. DNA for the CDR3: TGTGCCACCAGCAGAATGACACGGGGGCGCGACACTGAAGCTTTCTTT. Translation: CATSRMTRGRDTEAFF.

This clonotype was observed a handful of times. The V gene is TRBV4-3, the J gene TRBJ2-3; the match to TRBD2 covers 10 bases. The CDR3 has 17 residues. Germline CDR1 LGHNA, CDR2 YSLEER. The V gene end was trimmed by 1 base and the J gene end by 6 bases; junction bases not matched to a gene: 10. The CDR3 DNA sequence: TGCGCCAGCAGCCAAGTACTCTCTAGCGGGAGTCGGGATACGCAGTATTTT. Translated: CASSQVLSSGSRDTQYF.

The V call is TRBV4-3, the J call TRBJ2-5, with 8 positions matching TRBD2. Losses at the gene ends were 1 base for V and 5 bases for J; bases not matched to a gene: 9. In germline, CDR1 is LGHNA, CDR2 YSLEER. This CDR3 has 16 amino acids. The DNA of the CDR3 is TGCGCCAGCAGCCAAGTGGGAGCGGGAGTAGAGGAGACCCAGTACTTC. Protein product: CASSQVGAGVEETQYF.

V and J are TRBV7-2 and TRBJ1-3; a possible D gene is TRBD1 (5 bases). The CDR3 has 16 residues. The germline V gene encodes CDR1 SGHTA and CDR2 FQGNSA. Trimming removed 0 bases from V and 1 base from J, with 10 bases in between. The CDR3 DNA sequence: TGTGCCAGCAGCTTAGCGGCCAGGGTGTCTGGAAACACCATATATTTT. Protein product: CASSLAARVSGNTIYF.

This sequence joins TRBV5-1 and TRBJ2-2, with D tentatively TRBD1 (6 bases). CDR3 length equals 16 residues. The V gene lost 5 bases and the J gene lost 6 bases, with 20 bases spanning the gap. The V gene's germline CDR1 is SGHRS and CDR2 YFSETQ. The chain's CDR3 is CASSSLTGMKAGELFF. The DNA of the CDR3 is TGCGCCAGCAGTTCACTTACAGGGATGAAGGCCGGGGAGCTGTTTTTT. Complete variable domain (other parts from reference TRBV5-1 and TRBJ2-2): KAGVTQTPRYLIKTRGQQVTLSCSPISGHRSVSWYQQTPGQGLQFLFEYFSETQRNKGNFPGRFSGRQFSNSRSEMNVSTLELGDSALYLCASSSLTGMKAGELFFGEGSRLTVL.

A few counts support this clonotype. The chain's CDR3 is CASSLGTPPSYNEQFF. In DNA, the CDR3 is TGCGCCAGCAGCTTGGGAACGCCACCTTCCTACAATGAGCAGTTCTTC. V and J are TRBV5-1 and TRBJ2-1; D is unresolved. V lost 0 bases to trimming and J lost 1 base, with 11 bases between them. This CDR3 contains 16 residues. Germline lookup yields CDR1 SGHRS and CDR2 YFSETQ.

The chain recombines TRBV19 with TRBJ1-1, with a possible D match to TRBD1 (5 bases). V was clipped by 6 bases and J by 4 bases, with 9 bases between them. CDR3 size: 12 residues. CDR1 and CDR2 (germline): LNHDA, SQIVND (reference sequence). CDR3 in amino acids: CASRDQGTEAFF. CDR3 nucleotides: TGTGCCAGTAGGGACCAGGGCACTGAAGCTTTCTTT.

The table lists this clonotype with many counts. The chain employs TRBV7-2 and TRBJ2-3; D remains ambiguous. The V end lost 0 bases, the J end lost 2 bases, and 9 bases lay between the germline ends. CDR3 length: 15 amino acids. CDR1 is SGHTA, CDR2 FQGNSA, per germline. The DNA for the CDR3 is TGTGCCAGCAGCTTAGCGCTCGCGTTCACAGATACGCAGTATTTT. Residues: CASSLALAFTDTQYF.

CDR3 protein: CASNQEDPGTGELFF. CDR3 DNA: TGTGCCAGCAACCAGGAAGACCCGGGCACCGGGGAGCTGTTTTTT. The chain recombines TRBV5-4 with TRBJ2-2; D not certain. This CDR3 comprises 15 residues. V dropped 6 bases and J dropped 4 bases, with 16 bases sitting between them. Germline CDR1 SGHNT, CDR2 YYREEE (reference sequence).

This clonotype came up many times. The chain combines TRBV5-1 with TRBJ2-6, with TRBD1 as a possible D gene (6 bases). The CDR3 runs 19 residues. Germline CDR1 SGHRS, CDR2 YFSETQ. V shed 4 bases and J shed 0 bases, with 20 bases lying between them. The CDR3 sequence is CASSGRTARQSSGANVLTF. The CDR3, as DNA: TGCGCCAGCAGCGGCAGGACAGCTCGTCAGAGCTCTGGGGCCAACGTCCTGACTTTC. Using reference TRBV5-1 and TRBJ2-6 for the parts outside the CDR3, the full variable domain is KAGVTQTPRYLIKTRGQQVTLSCSPISGHRSVSWYQQTPGQGLQFLFEYFSETQRNKGNFPGRFSGRQFSNSRSEMNVSTLELGDSALYLCASSGRTARQSSGANVLTFGAGSRLTVL.

Only a few counts were recorded for this clonotype. The chain has TRBV6-2 or TRBV6-3 and TRBJ1-2; tentative D call: TRBD1 (5 bases). Per germline, CDR1 MNHEY and CDR2 SVGEGT. Deletions cut 6 bases from V and 2 bases from J, with 16 bases between. The CDR3 runs 15 residues. For the CDR3, the DNA is TGTGCCAGCAGCGCTCGGGGGAATGCGAACTATGGCTACACCTTC. Residues: CASSARGNANYGYTF.

The chain is built from TRBV20-1 and TRBJ2-7; the match to TRBD2 covers 9 bases. This CDR3 spans 15 amino acids. Trimming took 2 bases from V and 1 from J; bases not matched to a gene: 6. CDR1 and CDR2 from the germline V gene are DFQATT and SNEGSKA (reference sequence). The CDR3 sequence: CSARNVAGGSYEQYF. In DNA form, the CDR3 reads TGCAGTGCTAGAAATGTTGCGGGAGGGTCCTACGAGCAGTACTTC.

The rearrangement links TRBV19 to TRBJ2-7, with TRBD1 identical over 11 bases. Germline V gene data show CDR1 as LNHDA and CDR2 as SQIVND (reference sequence). The CDR3 consists of 15 residues. The V and J ends lost 1 base and 5 bases, in that order; junction bases with no gene match: 4. The CDR3 DNA reads TGTGCCAGTAGTATAGGCTCGGGACAGGGGGACGAGCAGTACTTC. Its translation is CASSIGSGQGDEQYF.

The gene calls are TRBV29-1 and TRBJ2-1; D unclear. The CDR3 runs to 14 residues. Trimming pared 5 bases from V and 10 bases from J, leaving 21 bases between. Looked up from germline, CDR1 is SQVTM and CDR2 is ANQGSEA. CDR3 DNA: TGCAGCGTTAAAGGTGGGCCCCCGGATTGGGAGCAGTTCTTC. Translated, it gives CSVKGGPPDWEQFF.

The sample holds a few counts of this clonotype. CDR3 in DNA: TGCAGTGCTAGAGGGACAGGGGAGGGTGAGCAGTTCTTC. Translated: CSARGTGEGEQFF. The chain uses TRBV20-1 and TRBJ2-1; 9 bases are shared with TRBD1. Germline trimming cut 1 base from V and 9 bases from J; bases unmatched to any gene: 4. The CDR3 length is 13 residues. The germline CDR1 and CDR2 sequences are DFQATT and SNEGSKA (reference sequence).

In this sample, this clonotype turned up many times. The V call is TRBV7-2, the J call TRBJ1-1, with D possibly matching TRBD1 (5 bases). Germline CDR1 reads SGHTA; CDR2 reads FQGNSA. The CDR3 extends over 13 amino acids. Trimming cost V 6 bases and J 4 bases, with 12 bases left between them. The CDR3: CASSLERGTEAFF. The CDR3 bases are TGTGCCAGCAGTTTGGAAAGGGGCACTGAAGCTTTCTTT.

The chain couples TRBV12-3 or TRBV12-4 to TRBJ1-2; D is uncertain. This CDR3 spans 13 amino acids. The V gene lost 8 bases and the J gene lost 8 bases, with 18 bases spanning the gap. CDR3 sequence: CASVLFAEGGYTF. DNA of the CDR3: TGTGCCAGCGTCCTCTTCGCGGAGGGCGGCTACACCTTC.